This T cell receptor (beta chain) was identified during a study of blood T cell repertoires in COVID-19. The wider study: Samples taken during acute and convalescent COVID-19 were collected in the United States, Italy and Spain. Sources were T cells, B-cell-depleted T cells, or PBMCs; the material itself was cDNA or gDNA.

Trimming took off 4 bases at V and 6 bases at J, with 11 bases between the two ends. Germline-derived CDR1 and CDR2 are SGHDT and YYEEEE. This CDR3 spans 13 amino acids. As handled by the study authors: Reference gene primer amplification in the assay estimated nucleated cell counts. Repertoires were generated with immunoSEQ multiplex PCR, while TCRdb's copy carries only in-frame clones and drops some. That table is the source of V, J and clone size, and D and trimming were worked out from the DNA. The profile shows just over 60,000 clones, approximately 79% of them singletons. J is TRBJ2-1 and V is TRBV5-6; D is undetermined. Sequences were obtained from peripheral blood. This clonotype was obtained from an elderly woman with active or convalescent COVID-19. Written as DNA, the CDR3 is TGTGCCAGCAGCCGAAGCGTGGGCAATGAGCAGTTCTTC. Protein: CASSRSVGNEQFF.